Given below is one TCR beta chain in context. It has no known antigen specificity. Base qualities are not at hand, and no much larger clone is one base apart. Receptor libraries were prepared by the immunoSEQ multiplex PCR assay. The multiplex PCR relied on a mix of 60 forward primers for TCR Vbeta segments and 13 reverse primers for TCR Jbeta segments. A multiplex PCR assay on genomic DNA amplified the CDR3 region of rearranged TCR beta genes. On the Illumina HiSeq System, the amplified TCR beta libraries were sequenced as 87-base-pair reads. The authors' pipeline ran thus. In a later analysis, tens of millions of unique TCR beta chains were counted across the 500 to 850 repertoires, and about 10 million of these chains were shared by at least two donors. Raw reads were error-corrected and collapsed into unique sequences by a nearest-neighbor algorithm in which closely related sequences were merged to remove PCR and sequencing errors. V, D and J gene segments were assigned by aligning CDR3 sequences to IMGT reference sequences. For a sequence to be retained, a match of at least six nucleotides to both a V gene segment and a J gene segment was required. A rearrangement counted as productive if the CDR3 had no stop codons and remained in frame with V and J, and every other rearrangement counted as non-productive. Following IMGT convention, CDR3 was defined as the stretch from the second conserved V-encoded cysteine to the conserved J-encoded phenylalanine. In an earlier analysis of more than 550 of the donors, sequences lacking an unambiguous match to a single V gene segment were excluded. In an earlier analysis of about 590 of the donors, a V segment was called functional when productive rearrangements were above 56.7%, and segregating when the standard deviation between donors exceeded 5%. A statistical classification framework was developed to diagnose cytomegalovirus status using the catalog of TCR beta chain sequences. In a later analysis, TCR nucleotide sequences were compared against IMGT/GENE-DB human TR gene sequences so that V and J genes could be assigned. The TCRdist pipeline was used in a later analysis to assign CDR3 sequences and most-parsimonious VDJ recombination scenarios. In a later analysis, every TCR beta chain was defined by the combination of its CDR3 amino acid sequence and its V-gene family, and reads without a unique V-gene family were dropped. In a later analysis, 500 to 700 highly shared, low-generation-probability nucleotide sequences were removed to address suspected cross-contamination and a sequencing artifact. For each public chain, a later analysis derived a clonal expansion index from normalized ranks of inferred template counts within each repertoire. In a later analysis, generation probabilities were computed using a VDJ recombination model fitted to out-of-frame rearrangements, and the results were checked against IGoR. In a later analysis, TCR-TCR, TCR-HLA and TCR-CMV co-occurrence was scored with hypergeometric tests, and a repertoire-size bias correction was applied to TCR pairs. To estimate false discovery rates, a later analysis permuted the HLA or CMV assignments 20 times. A later analysis grouped co-occurring TCRs with DBSCAN, adding TCRdist sequence similarity when clustering within HLA-allele-positive subsets. For co-occurrence clustering, repertoires with fewer than 30,000 or more than 120,000 public chains were excluded, along with roughly five repertoires with anomalous nucleotide sharing. Imported from immuneACCESS, the table was reduced by TCRdb to in-frame sequences with V and J called. These copies leave out some clones; in studies compared against another copy, an unresolved V gene accounts for under half, and the cause of the remainder is not known. That table gives V, J and clone size, and the DNA gave D and trimming. The sample table records over 85,000 clones; roughly 79% of these occur just once. The ten largest clones add up to about 2% of the sample.

In total, 666 healthy bone marrow donors made up the cohort. All cohort members were sampled while nominally healthy, although unrecorded immune exposures were likely present. The donor tested CMV seronegative, placing the donor among the approximately 400 seronegative members of the cohort. A peripheral blood sample was collected from each donor, and TCR beta sequencing was performed on peripheral blood mononuclear cells. Genomic DNA was extracted from the blood cell samples with the Qiagen DNeasy Blood Extraction Kit. The entry originates in a study of cytomegalovirus exposure and HLA in healthy donors (dated by TCRdb to about 2017). With regard to the full study: In an earlier analysis of roughly 590 of the donors, approximately 300 Gb of sequence data and some 100 million unique TCR beta sequences from 150 million to 200 million T cells were reported. About 300 gigabases of sequencing data and tens of millions of unique TCR sequences were included in an early release covering several hundred HLA-typed donors. The genetic ancestry cluster associated with self-reported Caucasian donors included around four fifths of the roughly 400 genotyped donors. The study aimed to test whether cataloging public T cell receptors could reveal signatures of past pathogen exposure. The study used immunosequencing to profile the T cell repertoires of some 600 subjects and linked those repertoires to cytomegalovirus serostatus. Besides the first cohort of approximately 710 subjects, a separate validation cohort made up of 120 or so different subjects was used. High-throughput TCR immunosequencing, statistical association of individual TCRs with disease status, and machine learning were combined to predict cytomegalovirus infection status. A later analysis re-analyzed previously published TCR beta repertoires from 666 donors and added high-resolution HLA genotyping to study TCR occurrence patterns. The later analysis used no new phenotypic data to find candidate immune exposures, relying instead on TCR beta sequences and their occurrence across donors. An earlier analysis of nearly 600 of the donors applied high-throughput TCR beta sequencing to assess whether each TCR beta V gene segment acted as functional or pseudogenic. Donor age, sex, ethnicity and CMV serostatus were compiled alongside the repertoire data. A later genetic analysis used genome-wide SNP genotypes for about three fifths of the 666 donors, treating that subset as a discovery cohort. All discovery cohort repertoires had been generated using a single sequencing platform. Class I and class II HLA loci were covered by the typing at four-digit resolution. The number of donors typed differed by locus, with about 629-640 for A, B, C, DRB1 and DQB1, more than 500 for DQA1, 606 for DPA1, and some 440 for DPB1. Because of strong linkage in the cohort, roughly five DR-DQ haplotypes were treated as single units for association and clustering. On average, about 240,000 unique TCR beta nucleotide sequences were sequenced per donor among some 420 genotyped donors of the cohort, with around 19% of those sequences being non-productive. General conclusions and limits of the study: A further reported finding was that TCR beta sequences accurately predicted the HLA-A and HLA-B alleles for most subjects in the first cohort. A later analysis associated 16,951 TCR beta sequences with specific HLA alleles at a false discovery rate of 0.05. The sequencing pipeline was judged likely to have produced a cluster of highly shared sequence variants as a technical artifact. Several of the top co-occurrence clusters appeared to be linked to parvovirus B19, influenza, CMV and Epstein-Barr virus, according to a later analysis. Correlated functional status among segregating V segments might be attributable to linkage disequilibrium, but an unknown experimental factor could not be ruled out. Sequencing depth was assumed to be roughly uniform across donors in the presence/absence analyses, though that assumption may not hold. HLA typing was unavailable for some donors at each locus, so association tests used only the typed subset. Broadly in line with IMGT annotations, most TCR beta V segments showed up in productive rearrangements about 90% or about 30% of the time in an earlier analysis of several hundred of the donors. According to a later analysis, TCR association rates differed among HLA loci, with DRB1 alleles showing the most associated TCRs and HLA-C alleles showing the fewest. The authors suggested that the approach could potentially be generalized to other disease states and immunological phenotypes. Three of the identified cytomegalovirus-associated TCR beta chains were confirmed in vitro to be specific for cytomegalovirus antigens. According to a later genetic analysis, donors in an Asian-associated ancestry cluster had fewer N-insertions in productive TCRs than the approximately 700-donor mean. Because counts were too low, some 17 rarely observed V segments, including chromosome 9 orphons, were excluded from the earlier analysis of 587 of the donors. While some public TCRs were present in many individuals, most TCR sequences turned up only very rarely across donors. Compared with equally common non-associated chains, HLA-associated TCR beta chains in a later analysis were more clonally expanded and had lower generation probabilities. A later analysis found that most CMV-associated TCR beta chains appeared HLA-restricted, with HLA associations seemingly driven largely by CMV exposure. For the cohort, immune exposure information was limited to CMV serostatus. Assigning TCR associations to individual alleles was difficult when HLA alleles, especially DR and DQ, strongly co-occurred. The study listed 170 or so TCR beta chains as associated with cytomegalovirus. The classifier was reported to diagnose cytomegalovirus status with high specificity and sensitivity in both the original and validation cohorts. Only TCR beta chains were sequenced in this cohort, and the absence of alpha or paired-chain data limited detectable features. A later genetic analysis associated a missense DCLRE1C variant with V-gene and J-gene trimming of TCR beta chains, and an independent cohort replicated the association.

This receptor was identified in a man aged 35 to 55 in good health and CMV-seronegative. The sequenced sample consisted of PBMCs.

The nucleotide sequence reads TGTGCCAGCTCACTACAGAGGGACGAGCAGTACTTC. Its translation reads: CASSLQRDEQYF. The sequence is built from TRBV18 and TRBJ2-7; TRBD2 is a possible D gene, resting on 5 matching bases. CDR1 and CDR2 are drawn from the germline V gene: KGHSH, LQKENI. Relative to germline, V is 4 bases shorter and J is 5 bases shorter, with 9 bases between their ends. The CDR3 starts with the cysteine, ends with the phenylalanine, and has 12 residues. The read is trimmed to its CDR3 DNA, 36 bases read in frame from base 1.